These 22 T cell receptor beta chains share one sample of origin, sequenced in a study of identical twins. TCRdb independently ran MiXCR on the 5' RACE reads; one entry per CDR3 protein. This table has 500,000 to 600,000 distinct CDR3 sequences, around 20% appearing once. This sample was shared with a second study, whose subject was T cells expressing NK-cell markers.

The source material was CD4+ T cells sorted from blood. Receptors originate from a young woman in good health.

The V and J genes are TRBV3-1 and TRBJ2-5; 9 positions agree with TRBD2. This CDR3 has 15 amino acids. V was pared by 6 bases and J by 5 bases, with 10 bases of the junction left unmatched. From germline, CDR1 is LGHDT and CDR2 YNNKEL (reference sequence). CDR3 amino acids: CASSRTSASDETQYF. CDR3 bases: TGTGCCAGCAGTCGGACTAGCGCTTCCGATGAGACCCAGTACTTC.

CDR3 sequence: CASSYLSWQNSPLHF. The DNA for the CDR3 is TGTGCCAGCAGTTACCTATCTTGGCAGAATTCACCCCTCCACTTT. V gene TRBV6-5 combines with J gene TRBJ1-6, with D uncertain. In germline, CDR1 is MNHEY, CDR2 SVGAGI. The CDR3 loop spans 15 amino acids. V lost 2 bases to trimming and J lost 7 bases, with 12 bases between them.

This sequence joins TRBV20-1 and TRBJ1-2; D is possibly TRBD1 (5 bases). Trimming removed 0 bases at V and 1 base at J, with 6 bases between. CDR1 DFQATT and CDR2 SNEGSKA come from the germline V gene (reference sequence). The CDR3 totals 13 residues. The CDR3 DNA follows: TGCAGTGCTAGAGAGGGGGTTAACTATGGCTACACCTTC. It encodes CSAREGVNYGYTF.

The chain couples TRBV12-3 or TRBV12-4 to TRBJ2-3; the match to TRBD2 covers 12 bases. J was trimmed by 1 base and V by 4 bases; bases with no gene match: 9. The CDR3 is made up of 18 amino acids. CDR3 in amino acids: CASSCIPGLAGCTDTQYF. In DNA form, the CDR3 reads TGTGCCAGCAGTTGTATTCCCGGACTAGCGGGGTGCACAGATACGCAGTATTTT.

This clonotype was found a few times. V and J are TRBV20-1 and TRBJ2-1, with TRBD2 as a possible D gene (6 bases). The CDR3 totals 13 residues. Trimming removed 7 bases at V and 9 bases at J, with 19 bases between. In germline, CDR1 is DFQATT, CDR2 SNEGSKA (reference sequence). The CDR3 nucleotides are TGCAGTGTCCGGGAGTACCCCCGGCGTGAGCAGTTCTTC. Translated, it gives CSVREYPRREQFF.

This clonotype showed up just a few times. CDR3 protein: CASSLNGVNRNEQYF. DNA of the CDR3: TGTGCCAGCAGCCTTAACGGGGTCAACAGAAACGAGCAGTACTTC. The chain couples TRBV7-8 to TRBJ2-7; tentative D call: TRBD2 (5 bases). CDR3 size: 15 residues. V was trimmed by 5 bases and J by 5 bases, leaving 19 bases between them. Germline lookup yields CDR1 SGHVS and CDR2 FQNEAQ.

The chain carries TRBV29-1 and TRBJ2-3, with 10 positions matching TRBD2. Unmatched junction bases numbered 9, after V lost 6 bases and J lost 0 bases. The CDR3 totals 16 residues. Germline V CDR1 and CDR2: SQVTM, ANQGSEA. The CDR3, as DNA: TGCAGCGTGGCCCGGACTAGCGGTGTTAGCACAGATACGCAGTATTTT. Translation: CSVARTSGVSTDTQYF.

This clonotype has just a few counts. The chain has TRBV7-8 and TRBJ2-3, with 11 bases aligning to TRBD2. J lost 7 bases, V lost 5 bases, and 5 bases had no gene match. CDR3 size: 14 residues. Germline CDR1 and CDR2: SGHVS and FQNEAQ. CDR3 in amino acids: CASSLTSGSNTQYF. CDR3 DNA sequence: TGTGCCAGCAGCCTTACTAGCGGGAGTAATACGCAGTATTTT.

The V gene is TRBV12-3 or TRBV12-4, the J gene TRBJ2-1; D unclear. V was clipped by 6 bases and J by 7 bases, with 7 bases between them. The CDR3 sequence is 11 residues long. The CDR3 is CASRRQNEQFF. CDR3 bases: TGTGCCAGCAGGAGGCAAAATGAGCAGTTCTTC.

The chain combines TRBV5-1 with TRBJ2-7, with D perhaps TRBD1 or TRBD2 (5 bases each). This CDR3 is 18 amino acids long. The V end was cut by 1 base, the J end by 5 bases, with 25 bases between. Germline CDR1 reads SGHRS; CDR2 reads YFSETQ. CDR3 sequence: CASSLTRGAQIWSNEQYF. The CDR3 DNA is TGCGCCAGCAGCTTGACTCGAGGGGCGCAGATTTGGAGTAACGAGCAGTACTTC.

This clonotype was counted between two and nine times. J is TRBJ1-1 and V is TRBV20-1, with 7 bases fitting TRBD1. This CDR3 spans 13 amino acids. Trimming cost V 3 bases and J 0 bases; bases outside gene matches: 1. Germline lookup yields CDR1 DFQATT and CDR2 SNEGSKA (reference sequence). CDR3 DNA: TGCAGTGCTAGTCAGGGGGTGAACACTGAAGCTTTCTTT. Its translation is CSASQGVNTEAFF.

This clonotype was seen more than once but under ten times. V and J are TRBV5-1 and TRBJ2-3; 9 positions match TRBD2. This CDR3 is built from 15 residues. CDR1 and CDR2 (germline): SGHRS, YFSETQ. The ends lost 2 bases at V and 9 bases at J; junction bases unmatched: 10. The CDR3 is CASSLSGLAIATQYF. The CDR3 coding sequence is TGCGCCAGCAGCTTATCGGGACTAGCTATTGCCACGCAGTATTTT.

This clonotype came up a few times. The DNA is omitted, as the CDR3 cannot be located on it reliably, and the CDR3 follows TCRdb's listing. V and J are TRBV5-1 and TRBJ1-1. Germline values: CDR1 SGHRS, CDR2 YFSETQ. Counting both end residues, the CDR3 totals 13 amino acids. CDR3 loop: CASSSSGNTEAFF.

This clonotype was picked up a small number of times. The chain employs TRBV27 and TRBJ2-2, with D perhaps matching TRBD2 (5 bases). CDR3 size: 14 residues. V was pared by 6 bases and J by 3 bases, with 11 bases between. Germline CDR1 and CDR2: MNHEY and SMNVEV (reference sequence). CDR3 amino acids: CASSPPRDTGELFF. In DNA, the CDR3 is TGTGCCAGCAGCCCACCGCGGGACACCGGGGAGCTGTTTTTT.

The rearrangement joins TRBV12-3 or TRBV12-4 to TRBJ2-7, with D perhaps TRBD1 (6 bases). Deletions cut 4 bases from V and 3 bases from J, with 16 bases between. This CDR3 comprises 15 residues. CDR3 in amino acids: CASSSDSGHRYEQYF. The CDR3, as DNA: TGTGCCAGCAGTTCCGACTCGGGACACCGCTACGAGCAGTACTTC.

V gene TRBV7-2 combines with J gene TRBJ2-7, with a weak D call TRBD1 (5 bases). Germline CDR1 SGHTA, CDR2 FQGNSA. The CDR3 contains 15 residues. Trimming left V 2 bases short and J 0 bases short, with 11 bases between. CDR3 sequence: CASSLQGWDSYEQYF. The CDR3 DNA reads as TGTGCCAGCAGCTTACAGGGATGGGACTCCTACGAGCAGTACTTC.

In its sample, this clonotype was seen a few times. The V gene is TRBV11-2, the J gene TRBJ1-2; D gene unclear. CDR3 length: 12 residues. CDR1 SGHAT and CDR2 FQNNGV come from the germline V gene. V was shortened by 0 bases and J by 7 bases, with 6 bases between the two germline ends. The CDR3 DNA follows: TGTGCCAGCAGCTTAGATCCGAGTGGCTACACCTTC. Its protein is CASSLDPSGYTF.

On this clonotype: A much larger clone differs from this one at a single base, so this may be a read error. V is TRBV12-3 or TRBV12-4 and J is TRBJ2-1; 8 nucleotides align to TRBD1. This CDR3 is built from 18 residues. CDR3 sequence (DNA): TGTGCCTGCAGTTCAACCGGGACAGGCCTAAGCTCCTACAATGAGCAGTTCTTC. Residues: CACSSTGTGLSSYNEQFF.

This clonotype came up a few times. This rearrangement joins TRBV20-1 to TRBJ1-5, with D possibly matching TRBD1 (5 bases). The germline V gene encodes CDR1 DFQATT and CDR2 SNEGSKA (reference sequence). Trimming removed 5 bases at V and 5 bases at J, with 13 bases between. The CDR3 loop spans 13 amino acids. The CDR3 DNA reads TGCAGTGCTGTCACGGGGGAGGATCAGCCCCAGCATTTT. This translates into CSAVTGEDQPQHF.

V usage is TRBV6-1 and J usage is TRBJ2-7, with D unclear. Trimming cost V 1 base and J 2 bases, with 9 bases left between them. The CDR3 loop spans 14 amino acids. From germline, CDR1 is MNHNS and CDR2 SASEGT. The CDR3 DNA sequence: TGTGCCAGCAGTGAAGAAGGCCCAACCTACGAGCAGTACTTC. Protein product: CASSEEGPTYEQYF.

The chain couples TRBV7-9 to TRBJ1-1; no clear D gene. CDR3 length equals 12 residues. Trimming removed 5 bases at V and 10 bases at J, with 14 bases between. The germline V gene has CDR1 SEHNR and CDR2 FQNEAQ (reference sequence). DNA of the CDR3: TGTGCCAGCAGCCTAGTGGCAGACGCAGCTTTCTTT. As protein: CASSLVADAAFF.

This clonotype was detected a few times. V gene TRBV29-1 combines with J gene TRBJ2-5; 8 bases are a match to TRBD1. Germline lookup yields CDR1 SQVTM and CDR2 ANQGSEA. The CDR3 is made up of 12 amino acids. J gave up 5 bases and V 7 bases, and 6 bases lay outside the gene matches. CDR3 in amino acids: CSADRAGETQYF. The CDR3 region has the DNA TGCAGCGCGGACAGGGCCGGGGAGACCCAGTACTTC.